This entry lists 8 T cell receptor beta chains sequenced from one sample in a study of graft-versus-host responses after intestinal transplantation (TCRdb year 2021). No antigens are known for them. Library preparation was by the immunoSEQ multiplex PCR assay. The source is immuneACCESS, and TCRdb retained only in-frame sequences with V and J called. Part of the clones is not carried over; for the studies checked, unresolved V genes explain less than half of this, and the remainder is unexplained. Recorded for this sample are about 86,000 clones; roughly 90% of them occurred a single time. Approximately 0.28% of the sample is taken by the ten largest. This sample's time point label indicates: cells obtained before transplantation from donor or recipient. Sample: unstimulated CD4+ T cells sorted from spleen or lymph node cells, taken before transplant. All receptors derive from a human donor who was the organ donor for an intestinal transplant.

The chain uses TRBV9 and TRBJ2-2; the D is unclear. Germline V gives CDR1 SGDLS, CDR2 YYNGEE. This CDR3 comprises 14 residues. V was pared by 2 bases and J by 4 bases, with 9 bases between. CDR3 loop: CASSVGPGTGELFF. In DNA form, the CDR3 reads TGTGCCAGCAGCGTCGGTCCTGGCACCGGGGAGCTGTTTTTT.

The chain has TRBV2 and TRBJ1-5; perhaps TRBD1 as D (6 bases). CDR1 and CDR2 from the germline V gene are SNHLY and FYNNEI. V gave up 2 bases and J gave up 2 bases, with 7 bases separating them. The CDR3 is 14 residues long. In DNA form, the CDR3 reads TGTGCCAGCAGTGAAACAGGGCGCAATCAGCCCCAGCATTTT. It translates to CASSETGRNQPQHF.

The chain uses TRBV18 and TRBJ1-4; 7 bases match TRBD1. V gave up 4 bases and J gave up 7 bases; unmatched junction bases: 6. The CDR3 is made up of 14 amino acids. Germline V gene sequence: CDR1 KGHSH, CDR2 LQKENI. Here the CDR3 DNA reads TGTGCCAGCTCACAGGGGGCGGGAAGTGAAAAACTGTTTTTT. Translation gives CASSQGAGSEKLFF.

The J gene is TRBJ2-1, the V gene TRBV5-1; a weak D match, TRBD2 (5 bases). The ends were cut back, 3 bases at V and 5 bases at J, with 9 bases in the middle. Germline V gives CDR1 SGHRS, CDR2 YFSETQ. The CDR3 contains 13 residues. The CDR3 DNA reads TGCGCCAGCAGCTCGGACTCTCACAATGAGCAGTTCTTC. This gives the protein CASSSDSHNEQFF.

The chain links TRBV29-1 to TRBJ2-5; TRBD2 aligns across 8 bases. The germline gives CDR1 SQVTM, CDR2 ANQGSEA. This CDR3 has 16 residues. With 3 bases clipped from V and 7 bases from J, the junction kept 16 bases outside the gene matches. The CDR3 nucleotides are TGCAGCGTTGAGGGGGCTAGCGGGTTCCCCCGGGGGACCCAGTACTTC. Translating gives CSVEGASGFPRGTQYF.

The chain employs TRBV11-2 and TRBJ2-1; D unclear. V was clipped by 5 bases and J by 3 bases, with 11 bases between them. Germline V gene lookup returns CDR1 SGHAT and CDR2 FQNNGV. The CDR3 is 14 residues long. The CDR3 DNA reads TGTGCCAGCAGCCCCGACTCACTCTACAATGAGCAGTTCTTC. It translates to CASSPDSLYNEQFF.

Details on this clone: One end of the junction does not line up with germline, which may come from a read error. This specimen includes other DNA sequences encoding the same CDR3. The gene calls are TRBV5-1 and TRBJ2-1; TRBD1 matches 7 bases. The V gene's germline CDR1 is SGHRS and CDR2 YFSETQ. The CDR3 is 17 residues long. The CDR3 protein is CASSQGGGRGTYNEQFF. The CDR3 DNA follows: TGCGCCAGCAGCCAAGGGGGCGGCAGAGGGACCTACAATGAGCAATTCTTC. Complete variable domain (other parts from reference TRBV5-1 and TRBJ2-1): KAGVTQTPRYLIKTRGQQVTLSCSPISGHRSVSWYQQTPGQGLQFLFEYFSETQRNKGNFPGRFSGRQFSNSRSEMNVSTLELGDSALYLCASSQGGGRGTYNEQFFGPGTRLTVL.

V and J are TRBV9 and TRBJ2-2; the D gene is possibly TRBD1 (7 bases). The germline V gene encodes CDR1 SGDLS and CDR2 YYNGEE. The CDR3 extends over 16 amino acids. V was shortened by 3 bases and J by 4 bases, with 16 bases between the two germline ends. The CDR3 loop is CASSAPDRRGTGELFF. The CDR3 nucleotides are TGTGCCAGCAGCGCCCCGGACAGGAGGGGCACCGGGGAGCTGTTTTTT.